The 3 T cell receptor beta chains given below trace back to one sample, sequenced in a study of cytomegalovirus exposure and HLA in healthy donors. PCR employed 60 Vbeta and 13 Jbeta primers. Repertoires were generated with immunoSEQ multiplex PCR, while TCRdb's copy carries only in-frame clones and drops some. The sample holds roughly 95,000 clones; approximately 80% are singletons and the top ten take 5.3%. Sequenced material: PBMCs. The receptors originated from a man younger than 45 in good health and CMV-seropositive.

CDR3 in amino acids: CASRSGTEANYGYTF. The CDR3 region has the DNA TGTGCCAGCCGCTCTGGGACAGAAGCTAACTATGGCTACACCTTC. The gene calls are TRBV2 and TRBJ1-2, with TRBD1 identical over 7 bases. J gave up 0 bases and V 8 bases, and 9 bases lay outside the gene matches. The germline gives CDR1 SNHLY, CDR2 FYNNEI. The CDR3 has 15 amino acids.

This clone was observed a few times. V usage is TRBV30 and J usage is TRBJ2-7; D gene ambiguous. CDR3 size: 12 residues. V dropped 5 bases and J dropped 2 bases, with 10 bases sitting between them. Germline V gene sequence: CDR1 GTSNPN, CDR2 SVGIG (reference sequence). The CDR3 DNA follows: TGTGCCTGGGCGATCAGCGCCTACGAGCAGTACTTC. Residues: CAWAISAYEQYF.

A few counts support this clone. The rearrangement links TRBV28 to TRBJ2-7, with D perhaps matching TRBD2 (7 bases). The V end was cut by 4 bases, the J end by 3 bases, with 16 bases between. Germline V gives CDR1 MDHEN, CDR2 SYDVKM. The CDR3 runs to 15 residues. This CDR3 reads CASSSQEGGDYEQYF. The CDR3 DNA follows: TGTGCCAGCAGTTCCCAGGAAGGGGGGGACTACGAGCAGTACTTC.